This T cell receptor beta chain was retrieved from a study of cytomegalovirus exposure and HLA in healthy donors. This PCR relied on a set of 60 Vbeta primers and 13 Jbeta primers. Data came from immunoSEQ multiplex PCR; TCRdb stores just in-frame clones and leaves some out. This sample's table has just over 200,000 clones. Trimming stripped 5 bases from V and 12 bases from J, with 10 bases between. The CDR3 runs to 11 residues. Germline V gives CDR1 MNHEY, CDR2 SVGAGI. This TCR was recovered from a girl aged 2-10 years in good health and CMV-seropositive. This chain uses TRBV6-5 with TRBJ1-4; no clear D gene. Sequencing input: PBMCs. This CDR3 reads CASSTGVELFF. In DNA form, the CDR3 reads TGTGCCAGCAGTACCGGAGTTGAACTGTTTTTT.